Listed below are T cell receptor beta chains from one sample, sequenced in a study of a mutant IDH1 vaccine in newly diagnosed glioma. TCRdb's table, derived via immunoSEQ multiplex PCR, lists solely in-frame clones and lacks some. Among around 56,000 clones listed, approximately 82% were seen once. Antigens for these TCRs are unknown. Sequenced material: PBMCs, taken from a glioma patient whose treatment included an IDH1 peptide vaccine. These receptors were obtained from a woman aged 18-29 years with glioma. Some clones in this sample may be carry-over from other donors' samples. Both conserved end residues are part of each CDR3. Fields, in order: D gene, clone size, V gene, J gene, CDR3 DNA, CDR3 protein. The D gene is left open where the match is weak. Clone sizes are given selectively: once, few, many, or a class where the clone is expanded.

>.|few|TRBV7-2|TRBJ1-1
TGTGCCAGCAGCTTAAAACGGAACACTGAAGCTTTCTTT
CASSLKRNTEAFF
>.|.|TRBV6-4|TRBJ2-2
TGTGCCAGCAGTGCCGACTGGGGAACCGGGGAGCTGTTTTTT
CASSADWGTGELFF
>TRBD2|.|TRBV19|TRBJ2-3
TGTGCCAGTAGTACTCGACTAGCGGGGGTTCCAGATACGCAGTATTTT
CASSTRLAGVPDTQYF
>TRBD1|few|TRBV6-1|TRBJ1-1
TGTGCCAGCAGGGACAGGGTGGGCACTGAAGCTTTCTTT
CASRDRVGTEAFF
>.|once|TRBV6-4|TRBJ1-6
TGTGCCAGCAGCACCGGGACCGAGAATTCACCCCTCCACTTT
CASSTGTENSPLHF
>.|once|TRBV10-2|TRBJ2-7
TGCGCCACCGAAAGGACACTAACCTACGAGCAGTACTTC
CATERTLTYEQYF
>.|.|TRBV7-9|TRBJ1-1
TGTGCCAGCAGCTTGCGGGTGGACACTGAAGCTTTCTTT
CASSLRVDTEAFF
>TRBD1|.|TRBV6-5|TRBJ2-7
TGTGCCAGCACCCGGGACAGCGAGCAGTACTTC
CASTRDSEQYF
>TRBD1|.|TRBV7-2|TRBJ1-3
TGTGCCAGCAGCCCACAGGGGGTGGTCTCTGGAAACACCATATATTTT
CASSPQGVVSGNTIYF
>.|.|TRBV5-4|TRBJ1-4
TGTGCCAGCAGCTTGGCACTGAATGAAAAACTGTTTTTT
CASSLALNEKLFF
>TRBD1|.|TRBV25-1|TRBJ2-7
TGTGCCAGCAGTCTTCCGGGACAGGGGACCTACGAGCAGTACTTC
CASSLPGQGTYEQYF
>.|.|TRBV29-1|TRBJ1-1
TGCAGCGTTGAGGCCAGGAACACTGAAGCTTTCTTT
CSVEARNTEAFF
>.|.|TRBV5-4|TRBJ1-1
TGTGCCAGCAGCATGGGACCGATTATGAACACTGAAGCTTTCTTT
CASSMGPIMNTEAFF
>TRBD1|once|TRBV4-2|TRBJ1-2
TGTGCCAGCAGCCGGGCCGGGACAGGGGGCTCTGGCTACACCTTC
CASSRAGTGGSGYTF
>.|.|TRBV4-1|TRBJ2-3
TGCGCCAGCAGCCAAGGGTACCACCAGGTAGATACGCAGTATTTT
CASSQGYHQVDTQYF
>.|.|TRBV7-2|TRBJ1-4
TGTGCCAGCAGCCCTGATAGGGTGCGGTTGGTGTTTTTT
CASSPDRVRLVFF
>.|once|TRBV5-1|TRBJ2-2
TGCGCCAGCAGCCCCCGTGGGGGGAGGAGTACCGGGGAGCTGTTTTTT
CASSPRGGRSTGELFF
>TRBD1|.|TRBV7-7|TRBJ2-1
TGTGCTAGCAGCCAGGGACAGGGTAACAATGAGCAGTTCTTC
CASSQGQGNNEQFF
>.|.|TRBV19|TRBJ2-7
TGTGCCAGTAGTATAGGGATTGAGTACGAGCAGTACTTC
CASSIGIEYEQYF
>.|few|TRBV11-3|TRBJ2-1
TGTGCCAGCAGCTTAGATCTGTCCTCCGAGCAGTTCTTC
CASSLDLSSEQFF
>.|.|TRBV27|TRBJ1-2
TGTGCCAGCAGTCCCGACAGCTATGGCTACACCTTC
CASSPDSYGYTF
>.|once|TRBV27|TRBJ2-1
TGTGCCAGCACCCGAGGGGGTTTCAATACGCAGTTCTTC
CASTRGGFNTQFF
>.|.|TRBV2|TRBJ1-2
TGTGCCAGCAGTGACCTTTCACGGGGCTATGGCTACACCTTC
CASSDLSRGYGYTF
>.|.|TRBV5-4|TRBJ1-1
TGTGCCAGCAACTATAGAATGGGAATTCAAGCTTTCTTT
CASNYRMGIQAFF
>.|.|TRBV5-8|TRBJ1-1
TGTGCCAGCAGCCGTGGTCATTTGAACACTGAAGCTTTCTTT
CASSRGHLNTEAFF
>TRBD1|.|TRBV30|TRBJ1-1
TGTGCCTACGACAGGGGTCCCATGAACACTGAAGCTTTCTTT
CAYDRGPMNTEAFF
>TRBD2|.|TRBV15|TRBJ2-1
TGTGCCACCAGCAGAGAACTAGCGGGAGCCTATGAGCAGTTCTTC
CATSRELAGAYEQFF
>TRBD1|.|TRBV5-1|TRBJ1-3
TGCGCCAGCAGCTTCCAGGGACAGAACTCTGGAAACACCATATATTTT
CASSFQGQNSGNTIYF
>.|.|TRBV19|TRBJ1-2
TGTGCCAGTAGTATAAGCGGGACCGCTAACTATGGCTACACCTTC
CASSISGTANYGYTF
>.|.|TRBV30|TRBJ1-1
TGTGCCTGGGGGGATTTCACTGAAGCTTTCTTT
CAWGDFTEAFF
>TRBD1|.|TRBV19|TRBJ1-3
TGTGCCACCTCGGGACAGGGCTTAGTTCGGGGAAACACCATATATTTT
CATSGQGLVRGNTIYF
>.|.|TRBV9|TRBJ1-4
TGTGCCAGCAGCGTAGGGGGAACTAATGAAAAACTGTTTTTT
CASSVGGTNEKLFF
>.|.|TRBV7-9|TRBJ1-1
TGTGCCAGCACCTCGAGTGGGCGCACTGAAGCTTTCTTT
CASTSSGRTEAFF
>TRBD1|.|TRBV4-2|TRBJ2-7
TGTGCCAGCAGCCACGGACAGGGGAGCTCCTACGAGCAGTACTTC
CASSHGQGSSYEQYF
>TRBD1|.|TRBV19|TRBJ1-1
TGTGCCAGTAGTCCCGGGACAGGGGGAACTGAAGCTTTCTTT
CASSPGTGGTEAFF
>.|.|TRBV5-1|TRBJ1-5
TGCGCCAGCAGCTTCGGGGATTCCATTCAGCCCCAGCATTTT
CASSFGDSIQPQHF
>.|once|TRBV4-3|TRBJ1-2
TGCGCCAGCAGCCAAGATACAGGCTATGGCTACACCTTC
CASSQDTGYGYTF
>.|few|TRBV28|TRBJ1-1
TGTGCCAGCACCTCGCCATCGAACACTGAAGCTTTCTTT
CASTSPSNTEAFF
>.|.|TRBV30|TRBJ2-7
TGTGCCTGGAGTGTAGGATCTGCCTACTACGAGCAGTACTTC
CAWSVGSAYYEQYF
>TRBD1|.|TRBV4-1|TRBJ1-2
TGCGCCAGCAGCCCTTCAGGGGGTAACTATGGCTACACCTTC
CASSPSGGNYGYTF
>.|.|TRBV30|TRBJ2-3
TGTGCCTGGAGCCCGGAGGATACGCAGTATTTT
CAWSPEDTQYF
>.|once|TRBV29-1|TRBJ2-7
TGCAGCGTTGAAGATGTCGAGACCTACGAGCAGTACTTC
CSVEDVETYEQYF
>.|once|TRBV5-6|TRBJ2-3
TGTGCCAGCAGCAGAGAGTACACAGATACGCAGTATTTT
CASSREYTDTQYF
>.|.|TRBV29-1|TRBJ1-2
TGCAGCTATAATCTTCAGGGGAACTATGGCTACACCTTC
CSYNLQGNYGYTF
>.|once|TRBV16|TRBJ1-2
TGTGCCAGCAGCCAATCGTCTGGGCCCTCGGGCTATGGCTACACCTTC
CASSQSSGPSGYGYTF
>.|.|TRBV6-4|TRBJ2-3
TGTGCCAGCAGTGACGCGGGGGCGGATACGCAGTATTTT
CASSDAGADTQYF
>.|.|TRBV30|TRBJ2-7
TGTGCCTGGATTTCACGTAACGAGCAGTACTTC
CAWISRNEQYF
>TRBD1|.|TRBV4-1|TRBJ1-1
TGCGCCAGCAGCCAAGACAGGGGGCCGGAGGCTTTCTTT
CASSQDRGPEAFF
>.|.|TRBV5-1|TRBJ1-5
TGCGCCAGCAGCTCTGGCGGACTTTATCAGCCCCAGCATTTT
CASSSGGLYQPQHF
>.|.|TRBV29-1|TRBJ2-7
TGCAGCGCCGGCCCGACAGGATTTTCCTACGAGCAGTACTTC
CSAGPTGFSYEQYF
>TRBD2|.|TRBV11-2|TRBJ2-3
TGTGCCAGCAGCTTAGTCGGAACGGGAGGGGGTACGCAGTATTTT
CASSLVGTGGGTQYF
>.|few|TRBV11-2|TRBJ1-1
TGTGCCAGCAGCCTCATCCAGGCAGGGGCCGCCAACACTGAAGCTTTCTTT
CASSLIQAGAANTEAFF
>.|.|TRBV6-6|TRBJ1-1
TGTGCCAGCCAGAACACTGAAGCTTTCTTT
CASQNTEAFF
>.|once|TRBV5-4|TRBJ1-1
TGTGCCAGCAACCCGGCAGGGTGGTCTGAAGCTTTCTTT
CASNPAGWSEAFF
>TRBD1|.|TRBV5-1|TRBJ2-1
TGCGCCAGCAGCTTGGCCGAACGGGGACAGGGGGCCAGGAATGAGCAGTTCTTC
CASSLAERGQGARNEQFF
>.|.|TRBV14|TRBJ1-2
TGTGCCAGCAGCCTACTGATGGGGGTCGGTTATGGCTACACCTTC
CASSLLMGVGYGYTF
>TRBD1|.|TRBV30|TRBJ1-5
TGTGCCTGGAGCGGGGACAGGGTGCGTCAGCCCCAGCATTTT
CAWSGDRVRQPQHF
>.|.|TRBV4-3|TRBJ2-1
TGCGCCAGCAGCCAAGAGAATGGTGAGCAGTTCTTC
CASSQENGEQFF
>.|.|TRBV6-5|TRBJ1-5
TGTGCCAGCAACCCCACTTCAGGTCAGCCCCAGCATTTT
CASNPTSGQPQHF
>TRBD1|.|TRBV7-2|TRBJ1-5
TGTGCCAGCAGCTTAGACGGACAGGGCAGTCAGCCCCAGCATTTT
CASSLDGQGSQPQHF